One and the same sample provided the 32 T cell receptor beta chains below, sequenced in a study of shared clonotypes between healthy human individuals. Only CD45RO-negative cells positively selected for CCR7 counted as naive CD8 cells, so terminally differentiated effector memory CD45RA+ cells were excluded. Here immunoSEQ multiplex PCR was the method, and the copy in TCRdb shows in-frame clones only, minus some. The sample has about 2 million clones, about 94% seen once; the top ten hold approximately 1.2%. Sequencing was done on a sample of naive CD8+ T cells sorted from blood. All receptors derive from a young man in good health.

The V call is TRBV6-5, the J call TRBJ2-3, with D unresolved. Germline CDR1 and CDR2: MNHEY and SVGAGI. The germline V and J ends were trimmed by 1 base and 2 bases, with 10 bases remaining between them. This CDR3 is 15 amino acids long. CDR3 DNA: TGTGCCAGCAGTTACTTCGATGGGGTCACAGATACGCAGTATTTT. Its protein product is CASSYFDGVTDTQYF.

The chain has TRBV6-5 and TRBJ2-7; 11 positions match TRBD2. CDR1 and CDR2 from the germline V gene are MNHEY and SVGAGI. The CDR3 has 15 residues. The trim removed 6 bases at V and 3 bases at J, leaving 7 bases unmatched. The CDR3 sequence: CASSMGLADHYEQYF. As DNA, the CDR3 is TGTGCCAGCAGCATGGGACTAGCGGACCACTACGAGCAGTACTTC.

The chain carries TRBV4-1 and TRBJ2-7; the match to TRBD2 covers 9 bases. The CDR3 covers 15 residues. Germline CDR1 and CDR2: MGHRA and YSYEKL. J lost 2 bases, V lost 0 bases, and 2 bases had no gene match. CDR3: CASSQDAGGPYEQYF. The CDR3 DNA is TGCGCCAGCAGCCAAGATGCGGGAGGGCCCTACGAGCAGTACTTC.

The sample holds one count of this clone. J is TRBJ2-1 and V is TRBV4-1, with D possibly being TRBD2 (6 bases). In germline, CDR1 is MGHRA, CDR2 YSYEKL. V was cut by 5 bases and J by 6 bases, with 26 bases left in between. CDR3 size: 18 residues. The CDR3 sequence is CASSSQAGTGASGNEQFF. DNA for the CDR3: TGCGCCAGCAGCTCCCAAGCGGGTACTGGGGCTTCGGGCAATGAGCAGTTCTTC.

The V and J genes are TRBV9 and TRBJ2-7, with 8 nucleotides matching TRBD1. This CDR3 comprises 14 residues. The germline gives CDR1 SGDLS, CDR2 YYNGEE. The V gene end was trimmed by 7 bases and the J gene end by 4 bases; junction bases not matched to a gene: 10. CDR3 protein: CASSDSTGGYEQYF. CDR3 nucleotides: TGTGCCAGCTCGGATTCCACAGGGGGATACGAGCAGTACTTC.

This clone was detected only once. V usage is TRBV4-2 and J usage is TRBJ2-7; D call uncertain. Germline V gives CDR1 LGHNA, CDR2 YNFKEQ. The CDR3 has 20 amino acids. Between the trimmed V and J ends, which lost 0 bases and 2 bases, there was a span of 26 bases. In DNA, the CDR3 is TGTGCCAGCAGCCAAGAAGGATCTACCACACGGTGGGGTGATCCCTACGAGCAGTACTTC. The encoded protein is CASSQEGSTTRWGDPYEQYF.

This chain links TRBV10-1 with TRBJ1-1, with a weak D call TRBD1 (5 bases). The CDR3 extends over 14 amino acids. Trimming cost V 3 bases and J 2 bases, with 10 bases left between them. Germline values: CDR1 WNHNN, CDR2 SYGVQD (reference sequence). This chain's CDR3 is CASSDGGSNTEAFF. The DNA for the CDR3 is TGCGCCAGCAGTGACGGGGGTAGCAACACTGAAGCTTTCTTT.

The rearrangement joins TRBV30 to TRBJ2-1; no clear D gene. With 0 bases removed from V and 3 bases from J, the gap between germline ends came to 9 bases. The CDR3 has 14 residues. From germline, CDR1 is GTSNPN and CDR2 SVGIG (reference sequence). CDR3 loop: CAWSVHGFYNEQFF. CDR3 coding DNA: TGTGCCTGGAGTGTACACGGTTTCTACAATGAGCAGTTCTTC.

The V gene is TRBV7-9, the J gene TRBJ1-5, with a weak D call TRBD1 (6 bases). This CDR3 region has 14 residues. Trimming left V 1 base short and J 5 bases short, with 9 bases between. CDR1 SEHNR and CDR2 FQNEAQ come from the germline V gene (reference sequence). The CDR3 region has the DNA TGTGCCAGCAGCTTAGTAGAGGGGGATCAGCCCCAGCATTTT. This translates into CASSLVEGDQPQHF.

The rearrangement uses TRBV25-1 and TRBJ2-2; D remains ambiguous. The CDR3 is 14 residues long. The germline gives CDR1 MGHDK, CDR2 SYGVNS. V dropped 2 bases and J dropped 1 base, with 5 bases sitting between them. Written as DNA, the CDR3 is TGTGCCAGCAGTGAACTTTGGAACACCGGGGAGCTGTTTTTT. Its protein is CASSELWNTGELFF.

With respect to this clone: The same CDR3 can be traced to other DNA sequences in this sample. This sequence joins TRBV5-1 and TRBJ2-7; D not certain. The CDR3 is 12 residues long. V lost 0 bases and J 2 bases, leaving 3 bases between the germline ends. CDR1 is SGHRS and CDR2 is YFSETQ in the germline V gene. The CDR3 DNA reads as TGCGCCAGCAGCTTGGATACCTACGAGCAGTACTTC. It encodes CASSLDTYEQYF.

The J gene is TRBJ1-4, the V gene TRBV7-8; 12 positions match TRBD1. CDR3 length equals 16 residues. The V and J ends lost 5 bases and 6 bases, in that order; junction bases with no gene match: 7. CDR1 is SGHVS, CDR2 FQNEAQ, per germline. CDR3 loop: CASSKTGTGGDEKLFF. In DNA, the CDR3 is TGTGCCAGCAGCAAAACCGGGACAGGGGGCGATGAAAAACTGTTTTTT.

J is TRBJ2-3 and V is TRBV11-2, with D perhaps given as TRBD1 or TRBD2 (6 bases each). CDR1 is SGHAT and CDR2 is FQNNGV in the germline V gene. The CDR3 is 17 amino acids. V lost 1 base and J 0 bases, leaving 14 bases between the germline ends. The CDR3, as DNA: TGTGCCAGCAGCTTAGGGAGGGCAGGGGCTAGCACAGATACGCAGTATTTT. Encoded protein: CASSLGRAGASTDTQYF.

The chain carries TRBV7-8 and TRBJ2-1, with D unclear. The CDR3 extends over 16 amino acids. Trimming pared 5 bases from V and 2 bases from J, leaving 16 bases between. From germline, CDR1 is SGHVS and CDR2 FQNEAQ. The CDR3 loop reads CASSTSSHITYNEQFF. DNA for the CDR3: TGTGCCAGCAGCACATCAAGCCATATTACCTACAATGAGCAGTTCTTC.

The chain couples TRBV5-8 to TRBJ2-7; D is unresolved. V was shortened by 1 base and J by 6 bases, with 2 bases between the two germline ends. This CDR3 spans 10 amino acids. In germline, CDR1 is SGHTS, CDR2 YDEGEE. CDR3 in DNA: TGTGCCAGCAGCTTGCTCGAGCAGTACTTC. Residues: CASSLLEQYF.

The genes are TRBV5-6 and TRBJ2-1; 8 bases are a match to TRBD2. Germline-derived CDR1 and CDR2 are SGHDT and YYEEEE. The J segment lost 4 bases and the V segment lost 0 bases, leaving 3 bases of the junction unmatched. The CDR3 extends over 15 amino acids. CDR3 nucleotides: TGTGCCAGCAGCTTGGATCAGCGGGGGTACAATGAGCAGTTCTTC. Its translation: CASSLDQRGYNEQFF.

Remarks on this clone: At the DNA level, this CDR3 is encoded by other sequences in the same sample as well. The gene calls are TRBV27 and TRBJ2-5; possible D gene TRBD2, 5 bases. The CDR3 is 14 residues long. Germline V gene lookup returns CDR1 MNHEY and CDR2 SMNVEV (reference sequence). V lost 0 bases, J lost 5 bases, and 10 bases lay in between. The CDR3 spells CASSLSSGRETQYF. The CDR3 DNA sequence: TGTGCCAGCAGTTTATCGTCGGGAAGGGAGACCCAGTACTTC.

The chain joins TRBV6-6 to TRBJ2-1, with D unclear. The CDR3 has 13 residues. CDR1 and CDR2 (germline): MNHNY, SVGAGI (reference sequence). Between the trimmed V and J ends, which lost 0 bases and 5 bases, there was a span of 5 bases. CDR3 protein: CASSYSNNNEQFF. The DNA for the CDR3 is TGTGCCAGCAGTTACTCAAATAACAATGAGCAGTTCTTC.

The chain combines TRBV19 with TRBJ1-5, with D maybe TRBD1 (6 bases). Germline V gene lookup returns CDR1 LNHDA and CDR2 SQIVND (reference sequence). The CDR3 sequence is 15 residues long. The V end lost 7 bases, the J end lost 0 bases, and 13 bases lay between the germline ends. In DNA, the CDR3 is TGTGCCAGTACGTCAGGGGTTCATAGCAATCAGCCCCAGCATTTT. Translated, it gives CASTSGVHSNQPQHF.

CDR3 sequence (DNA): TGTGCCAGCAGCTCCGAAATCTCTGGAAACACCATATATTTT. Its protein is CASSSEISGNTIYF. This rearrangement joins TRBV5-8 to TRBJ1-3, with D uncertain. V was clipped by 3 bases and J by 0 bases, with 7 bases between them. The CDR3 consists of 14 residues. Looked up from germline, CDR1 is SGHTS and CDR2 is YDEGEE. The entire variable domain, with the rest obtained from reference TRBV5-8 and TRBJ1-3, is as follows: EAGVTQSPTHLIKTRGQQATLRCSPISGHTSVYWYQQALGLGLQFLLWYDEGEERNRGNFPPRFSGRQFPNYSSELNVNALELEDSALYLCASSSEISGNTIYFGEGSWLTVV.

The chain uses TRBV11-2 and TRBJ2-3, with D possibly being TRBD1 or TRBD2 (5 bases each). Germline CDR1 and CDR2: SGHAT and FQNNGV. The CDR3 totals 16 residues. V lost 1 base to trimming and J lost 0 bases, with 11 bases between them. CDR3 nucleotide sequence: TGTGCCAGCAGCTTAGGGGTAGGGGACAGCACAGATACGCAGTATTTT. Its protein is CASSLGVGDSTDTQYF. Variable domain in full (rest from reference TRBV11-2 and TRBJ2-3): EAGVAQSPRYKIIEKRQSVAFWCNPISGHATLYWYQQILGQGPKLLIQFQNNGVVDDSQLPKDRFSAERLKGVDSTLKIQPAKLEDSAVYLCASSLGVGDSTDTQYFGPGTRLTVL.

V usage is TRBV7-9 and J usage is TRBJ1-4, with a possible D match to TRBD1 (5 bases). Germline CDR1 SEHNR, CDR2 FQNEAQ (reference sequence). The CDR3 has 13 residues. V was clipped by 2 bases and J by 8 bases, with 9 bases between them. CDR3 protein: CASSLSWDEKLFF. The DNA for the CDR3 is TGTGCCAGCAGCTTATCTTGGGACGAAAAACTGTTTTTT.

CDR3 coding DNA: TGTGCCAGCAGCTTTGGCCCCGGGGGAAGGCAAGAGACCCAGTACTTC. This codes for CASSFGPGGRQETQYF. This rearrangement joins TRBV11-2 to TRBJ2-5, with D perhaps TRBD2 (6 bases). The CDR3 has 16 residues. Trimming shortened V by 3 bases and J by 2 bases, and 16 bases separated the two germline ends. Germline CDR1 reads SGHAT; CDR2 reads FQNNGV.

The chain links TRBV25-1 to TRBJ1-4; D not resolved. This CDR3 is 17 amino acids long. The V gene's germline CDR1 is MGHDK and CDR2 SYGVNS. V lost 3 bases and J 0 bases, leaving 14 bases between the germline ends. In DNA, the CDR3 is TGTGCCAGCAGTGATCTCGGAATCCTAACAACTAATGAAAAACTGTTTTTT. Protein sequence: CASSDLGILTTNEKLFF.

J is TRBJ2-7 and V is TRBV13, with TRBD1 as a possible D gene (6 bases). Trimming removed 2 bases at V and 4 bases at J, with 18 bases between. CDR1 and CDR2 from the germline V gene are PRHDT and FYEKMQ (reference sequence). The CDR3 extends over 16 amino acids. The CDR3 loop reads CASSLLDSMHGYEQYF. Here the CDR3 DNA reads TGTGCCAGCAGCTTACTGGACAGCATGCACGGTTACGAGCAGTACTTC.

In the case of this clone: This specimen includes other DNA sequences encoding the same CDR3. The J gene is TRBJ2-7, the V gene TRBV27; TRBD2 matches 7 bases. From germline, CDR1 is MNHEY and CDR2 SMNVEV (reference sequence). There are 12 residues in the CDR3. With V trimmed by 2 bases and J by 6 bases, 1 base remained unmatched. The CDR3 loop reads CASSLSGAEQYF. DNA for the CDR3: TGTGCCAGCAGTTTAAGCGGGGCCGAGCAGTACTTC.

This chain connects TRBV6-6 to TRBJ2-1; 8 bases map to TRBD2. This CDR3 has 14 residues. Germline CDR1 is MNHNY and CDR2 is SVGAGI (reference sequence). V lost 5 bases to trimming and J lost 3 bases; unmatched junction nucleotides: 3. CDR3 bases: TGTGCCAGCAGTATTACTAGCGGCTACAATGAGCAGTTCTTC. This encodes CASSITSGYNEQFF.

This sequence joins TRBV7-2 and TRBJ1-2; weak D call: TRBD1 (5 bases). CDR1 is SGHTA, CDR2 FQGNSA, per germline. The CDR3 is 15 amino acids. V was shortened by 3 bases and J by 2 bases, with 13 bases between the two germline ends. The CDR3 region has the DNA TGTGCCAGCAGCTTGCGGGGGGAAGGGAACTATGGCTACACCTTC. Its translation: CASSLRGEGNYGYTF.

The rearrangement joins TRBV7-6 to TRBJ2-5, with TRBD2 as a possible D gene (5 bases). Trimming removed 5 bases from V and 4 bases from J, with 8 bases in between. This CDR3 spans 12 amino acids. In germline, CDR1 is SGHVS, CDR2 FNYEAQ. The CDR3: CASSPGRETQYF. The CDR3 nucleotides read TGTGCCAGCAGCCCGGGAAGAGAGACCCAGTACTTC.

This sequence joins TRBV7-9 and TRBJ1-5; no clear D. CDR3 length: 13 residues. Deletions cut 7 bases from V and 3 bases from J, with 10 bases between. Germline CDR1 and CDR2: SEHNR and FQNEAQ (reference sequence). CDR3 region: CASNLGSNQPQHF. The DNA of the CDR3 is TGTGCCAGCAATCTGGGGTCCAATCAGCCCCAGCATTTT.

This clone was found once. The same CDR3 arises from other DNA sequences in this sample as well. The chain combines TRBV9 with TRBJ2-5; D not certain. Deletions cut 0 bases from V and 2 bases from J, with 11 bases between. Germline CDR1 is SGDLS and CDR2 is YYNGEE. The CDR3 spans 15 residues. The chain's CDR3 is CASSVDGGEQETQYF. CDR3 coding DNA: TGTGCCAGCAGCGTAGATGGCGGTGAGCAAGAGACCCAGTACTTC.

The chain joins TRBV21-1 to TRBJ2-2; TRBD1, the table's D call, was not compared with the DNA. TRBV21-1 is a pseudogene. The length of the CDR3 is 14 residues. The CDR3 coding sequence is TGTGCCAGCAGCAAAGGGCAGTGCACCGGGGAGCTGTTTTTT. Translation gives CASSKGQCTGELFF.